Presented here are 18 T cell receptor beta chains from one specimen sequenced in a study of cytomegalovirus exposure and HLA in healthy donors. The PCR made use of 60 Vbeta and 13 Jbeta primers. Method: immunoSEQ multiplex PCR; TCRdb's copy keeps in-frame clones and lacks some. Of under 150,000 clones in the sample, about 75% are singletons; the top ten hold over 1.3%. Sequencing was done on a sample of PBMCs. All receptors come from a woman aged 40-49 years in good health and CMV-seronegative.

This clone showed up just a few times. The genes are TRBV4-3 and TRBJ1-2; weak D call: TRBD1 (5 bases). CDR1 is LGHNA, CDR2 YSLEER, per germline. V was clipped by 4 bases and J by 3 bases, with 12 bases between them. CDR3 length equals 14 residues. Here the CDR3 DNA reads TGCGCCAGCAGCCCCTCCGGGGGGGACTATGGCTACACCTTC. It specifies CASSPSGGDYGYTF.

The chain recombines TRBV5-1 with TRBJ2-5; 9 positions agree with TRBD1. V was pared by 0 bases and J by 4 bases, with 1 base of the junction left unmatched. Germline V gene lookup returns CDR1 SGHRS and CDR2 YFSETQ. This CDR3 is built from 14 residues. The CDR3 spells CASSLDRGRETQYF. The CDR3 nucleotides are TGCGCCAGCAGCTTGGACAGGGGGCGAGAGACCCAGTACTTC.

A few counts support this clone. This chain joins TRBV25-1 and TRBJ1-2; no clear D. The germline V gene has CDR1 MGHDK and CDR2 SYGVNS. CDR3 length: 13 residues. V was pared by 5 bases and J by 3 bases, with 10 bases between. The CDR3 loop reads CASSKVEDYGYTF. CDR3 coding DNA: TGTGCCAGCAGTAAGGTCGAGGACTATGGCTACACCTTC.

The chain combines TRBV6-6 with TRBJ1-5, with TRBD1 matching 10 bases. The J segment lost 5 bases and the V segment lost 2 bases, leaving 6 bases of the junction unmatched. This CDR3 region has 16 residues. The germline gives CDR1 MNHNY, CDR2 SVGAGI (reference sequence). CDR3 DNA sequence: TGTGCCAGCAGTTACCCAACCGACAGGGGGCATCAGCCCCAGCATTTT. Translating it yields CASSYPTDRGHQPQHF.

The chain employs TRBV6-1 and TRBJ1-6, with unresolved D. The CDR3 extends over 13 amino acids. The germline CDR1 and CDR2 sequences are MNHNS and SASEGT. V dropped 2 bases and J dropped 7 bases, with 6 bases sitting between them. The CDR3, as DNA: TGTGCCAGCAGTGAAAGGGAGAATTCACCCCTCCACTTT. Its translation is CASSERENSPLHF.

The chain combines TRBV11-1 with TRBJ2-7, with TRBD2 matching 8 bases. CDR1 is SGHAT, CDR2 FQDESV, per germline (reference sequence). This CDR3 is 15 amino acids long. The trim removed 3 bases at V and 3 bases at J, leaving 7 bases unmatched. The CDR3 DNA reads as TGTGCCAGCAGCTTGGGGCGGGGGGACCACTACGAGCAGTACTTC. This codes for CASSLGRGDHYEQYF.

The chain employs TRBV19 and TRBJ1-1; 7 nucleotides align to TRBD1. Germline loops: CDR1 LNHDA, CDR2 SQIVND (reference sequence). V shed 4 bases, J shed 1 base, and the junction held 6 bases outside the gene matches. There are 15 residues in the CDR3. The CDR3 here is CASSRGQRGNTEAFF. CDR3 coding DNA: TGTGCCAGTAGTAGGGGACAGAGGGGGAACACTGAAGCTTTCTTT.

This clone has more than one count but fewer than ten. V gene TRBV6-6 combines with J gene TRBJ2-6; D might be TRBD1 (6 bases). CDR3 size: 15 residues. Trimming shortened V by 6 bases and J by 5 bases, and 14 bases separated the two germline ends. Per the germline V gene, CDR1 is MNHNY and CDR2 is SVGAGI (reference sequence). The CDR3 coding sequence is TGTGCCAGCAGACCCAGGGGCGCGTGGGCCAACGTCCTGACTTTC. Translation: CASRPRGAWANVLTF.

This chain connects TRBV9 to TRBJ2-2; a possible D gene is TRBD2 (5 bases). Per the germline V gene, CDR1 is SGDLS and CDR2 is YYNGEE. V was pared by 0 bases and J by 4 bases, with 13 bases between. The CDR3 is 16 amino acids. The CDR3, as DNA: TGTGCCAGCAGCGTAGTATGGGATCGGGGCACCGGGGAGCTGTTTTTT. Translating it yields CASSVVWDRGTGELFF. The full variable domain, rest sourced from reference TRBV9 and TRBJ2-2, is DSGVTQTPKHLITATGQRVTLRCSPRSGDLSVYWYQQSLDQGLQFLIQYYNGEERAKGNILERFSAQQFPDLHSELNLSSLELGDSALYFCASSVVWDRGTGELFFGEGSRLTVL.

A few counts support this clone. At the DNA level, this CDR3 is encoded by other sequences in the same sample as well. The chain links TRBV18 to TRBJ2-7; tentatively, D is TRBD2 (5 bases). Germline V gene data show CDR1 as KGHSH and CDR2 as LQKENI. Trimming left V 3 bases short and J 1 base short, with 7 bases between. The CDR3 runs to 13 residues. CDR3 sequence (DNA): TGTGCCAGCTCACCTCCGGGGTCCTACGAGCAGTACTTC. Its translation: CASSPPGSYEQYF. Looking up the rest from reference TRBV18 and TRBJ2-7 gives the full variable domain: NAGVMQNPRHLVRRRGQEARLRCSPMKGHSHVYWYRQLPEEGLKFMVYLQKENIIDESGMPKERFSAEFPKEGPSILRIQQVVRGDSAAYFCASSPPGSYEQYFGPGTRLTVT.

This CDR3 is CASSLVWDREGKTQYF. The CDR3 DNA follows: TGTGCCAGCAGCTTAGTGTGGGACAGGGAGGGGAAGACCCAGTACTTC. The chain is built from TRBV7-2 and TRBJ2-5; TRBD1 matches 9 bases. V was clipped by 1 base and J by 6 bases; unmatched bases: 9. The CDR3 sequence is 16 residues long. Germline CDR1 is SGHTA and CDR2 is FQGNSA.

The V call is TRBV28, the J call TRBJ1-1; TRBD1 matches 7 bases. From germline, CDR1 is MDHEN and CDR2 SYDVKM. The CDR3 covers 14 residues. J gave up 1 base and V 7 bases, and 6 bases lay outside the gene matches. CDR3 nucleotide sequence: TGTGCCAGCACCCTAACAGGGGCGAACACTGAAGCTTTCTTT. Its protein product is CASTLTGANTEAFF.

The chain combines TRBV5-6 with TRBJ1-2; no definite D call. This CDR3 is 14 amino acids long. Trimming shortened V by 0 bases and J by 7 bases, and 13 bases separated the two germline ends. CDR1 and CDR2 from the germline V gene are SGHDT and YYEEEE. DNA of the CDR3: TGTGCCAGCAGCTTGGCCGGGAAGGGTGGTGGCTACACCTTC. It is translated as CASSLAGKGGGYTF.

The DNA of the CDR3 is TGTGCCAGCCAGACCGGGGGACTGCTCGAGCAGTACTTC. Residues: CASQTGGLLEQYF. V gene TRBV6-1 combines with J gene TRBJ2-7; TRBD2 is a possible D gene (6 bases). Trimming removed 8 bases from V and 6 bases from J, with 17 bases in between. Germline loops: CDR1 MNHNS, CDR2 SASEGT. The CDR3 consists of 13 residues.

V and J are TRBV6-5 and TRBJ2-7; 8 bases align to TRBD1. The CDR3 extends over 16 amino acids. CDR1 is MNHEY and CDR2 is SVGAGI in the germline V gene. After removal of 0 bases from V and 4 bases from J, the junction contained 8 bases not matched to a gene. CDR3 nucleotide sequence: TGTGCCAGCAGTTACTCGAATTTCAGGGGGCTTTACGAGCAGTACTTC. Translated, it gives CASSYSNFRGLYEQYF.

The chain carries TRBV7-2 and TRBJ2-2, with D possibly TRBD2 on 5 matching bases. Trimming stripped 4 bases from V and 1 base from J, with 16 bases between. This CDR3 region has 17 residues. CDR1 SGHTA and CDR2 FQGNSA come from the germline V gene. CDR3 in DNA: TGTGCCAGCAGCTCGAGCGGAGGTCTTAGGAACACCGGGGAGCTGTTTTTT. It encodes CASSSSGGLRNTGELFF.

Note on this clone: This sample includes further DNA sequences coding for the same CDR3. The chain uses TRBV7-9 and TRBJ1-5, with TRBD1 matching 8 bases. The CDR3 runs 15 residues. Germline V lookup: CDR1 SEHNR, CDR2 FQNEAQ (reference sequence). J was trimmed by 7 bases and V by 3 bases; bases with no gene match: 8. The DNA for the CDR3 is TGTGCCAGCAGCTTGACAGGGGACCTAAACCAGCCCCAGCATTTT. It specifies CASSLTGDLNQPQHF.

The chain carries TRBV5-4 and TRBJ1-2, with TRBD1 as a possible D gene (6 bases). Germline V gene data show CDR1 as SGHNT and CDR2 as YYREEE (reference sequence). There are 15 residues in the CDR3. V lost 4 bases and J 3 bases, leaving 16 bases between the germline ends. In DNA form, the CDR3 reads TGTGCCAGCAGCGCTCGCGGGGGCCCGGACTATGGCTACACCTTC. Residues: CASSARGGPDYGYTF.